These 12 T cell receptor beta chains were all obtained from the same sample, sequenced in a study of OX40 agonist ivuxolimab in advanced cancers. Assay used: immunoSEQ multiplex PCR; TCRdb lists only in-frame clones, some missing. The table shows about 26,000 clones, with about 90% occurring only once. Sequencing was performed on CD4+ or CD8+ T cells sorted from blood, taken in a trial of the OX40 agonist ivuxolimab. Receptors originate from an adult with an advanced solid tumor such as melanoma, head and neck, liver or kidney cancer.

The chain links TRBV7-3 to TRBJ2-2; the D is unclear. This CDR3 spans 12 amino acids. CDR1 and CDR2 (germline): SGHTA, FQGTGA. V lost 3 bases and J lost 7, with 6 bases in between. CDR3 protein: CASSFADGELFF. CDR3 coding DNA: TGTGCCAGCAGCTTTGCAGACGGGGAGCTGTTTTTT.

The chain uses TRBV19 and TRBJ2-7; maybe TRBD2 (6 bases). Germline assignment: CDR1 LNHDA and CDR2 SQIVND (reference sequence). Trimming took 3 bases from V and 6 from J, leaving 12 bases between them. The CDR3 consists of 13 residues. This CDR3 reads CASSIVAGFEQYF. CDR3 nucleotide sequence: TGTGCCAGTAGTATTGTGGCGGGGTTCGAGCAGTACTTC.

Written as DNA, the CDR3 is TGTGCCAGCAGTTTCCCCCAGCGGCTATCCTACAATGAGCAGTTCTTC. Translated: CASSFPQRLSYNEQFF. V is TRBV27 and J is TRBJ2-1; the D gene is possibly TRBD2 (5 bases). CDR1 MNHEY and CDR2 SMNVEV come from the germline V gene (reference sequence). CDR3 length: 16 residues. With 3 bases removed from V and 1 base from J, the gap between germline ends came to 13 bases.

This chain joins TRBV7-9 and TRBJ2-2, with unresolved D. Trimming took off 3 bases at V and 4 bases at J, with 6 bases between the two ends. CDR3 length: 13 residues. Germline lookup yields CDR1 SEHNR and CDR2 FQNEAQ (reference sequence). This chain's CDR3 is CASSLGITGELFF. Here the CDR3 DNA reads TGTGCCAGCAGCTTGGGGATCACCGGGGAGCTGTTTTTT. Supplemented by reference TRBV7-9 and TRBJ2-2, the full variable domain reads DTGVSQNPRHKITKRGQNVTFRCDPISEHNRLYWYRQTLGQGPEFLTYFQNEAQLEKSRLLSDRFSAERPKGSFSTLEIQRTEQGDSAMYLCASSLGITGELFFGEGSRLTVL.

The CDR3 DNA is TGCAGCGCTACCTTTGCCGACAGGGCGAACACCATATATTTT. It encodes CSATFADRANTIYF. The gene calls are TRBV29-1 and TRBJ1-3; 7 nucleotides agree with TRBD1. The length of the CDR3 is 14 residues. Trimming took 7 bases from V and 7 from J; bases not matched to a gene: 13. Germline V gene sequence: CDR1 SQVTM, CDR2 ANQGSEA. The full variable domain, completed using reference TRBV29-1 and TRBJ1-3, is SAVISQKPSRDICQRGTSLTIQCQVDSQVTMMFWYRQQPGQSLTLIATANQGSEATYESGFVIDKFPISRPNLTFSTLTVSNMSPEDSSIYLCSATFADRANTIYFGEGSWLTVV.

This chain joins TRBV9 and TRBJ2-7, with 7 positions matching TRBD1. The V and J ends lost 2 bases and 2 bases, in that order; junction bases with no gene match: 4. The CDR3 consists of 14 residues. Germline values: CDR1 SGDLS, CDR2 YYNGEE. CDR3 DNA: TGTGCCAGCAGCGTCGCAGGGGGTACCTACGAGCAGTACTTC. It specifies CASSVAGGTYEQYF.

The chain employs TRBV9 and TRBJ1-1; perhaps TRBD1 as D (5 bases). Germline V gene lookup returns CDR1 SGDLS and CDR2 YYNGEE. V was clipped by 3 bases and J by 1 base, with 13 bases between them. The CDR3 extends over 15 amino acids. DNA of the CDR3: TGTGCCAGCAGCGCCGGAGACAGAAGGAACACTGAAGCTTTCTTT. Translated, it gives CASSAGDRRNTEAFF.

The CDR3 DNA is TGTGCCAGCAGCGTAGAGGGCAGGGAGGTCGAGACCCAGTACTTC. Its translation is CASSVEGREVETQYF. The chain is built from TRBV9 and TRBJ2-5; maybe TRBD2 (6 bases). In germline, CDR1 is SGDLS, CDR2 YYNGEE. Trimming pared 0 bases from V and 5 bases from J, leaving 14 bases between. The CDR3 length is 15 residues.

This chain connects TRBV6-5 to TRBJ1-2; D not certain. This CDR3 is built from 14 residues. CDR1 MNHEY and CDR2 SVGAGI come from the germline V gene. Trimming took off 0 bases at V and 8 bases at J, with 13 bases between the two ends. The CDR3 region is CASSYSSPLGGYTF. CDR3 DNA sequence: TGTGCCAGCAGTTACTCGTCCCCGCTGGGCGGCTACACCTTC.

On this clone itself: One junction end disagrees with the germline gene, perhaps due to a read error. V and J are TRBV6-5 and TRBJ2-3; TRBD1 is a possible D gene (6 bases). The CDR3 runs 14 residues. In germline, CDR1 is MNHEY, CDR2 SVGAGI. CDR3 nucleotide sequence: TGTGCCGGCAGTCGTACAGGGAGTACAGATACGCAGTATTTT. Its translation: CAGSRTGSTDTQYF.

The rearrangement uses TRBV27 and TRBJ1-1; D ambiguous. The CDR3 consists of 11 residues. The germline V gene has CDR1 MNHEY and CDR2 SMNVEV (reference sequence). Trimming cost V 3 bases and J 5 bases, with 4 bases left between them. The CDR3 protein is CASSFGTEAFF. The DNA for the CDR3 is TGTGCCAGCAGTTTCGGGACTGAAGCTTTCTTT.

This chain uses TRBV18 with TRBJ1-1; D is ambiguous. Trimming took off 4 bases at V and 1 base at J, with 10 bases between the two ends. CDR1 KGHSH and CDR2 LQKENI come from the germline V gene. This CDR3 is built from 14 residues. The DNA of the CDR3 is TGTGCCAGCTCACTAAGTCAGGAGAACACTGAAGCTTTCTTT. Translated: CASSLSQENTEAFF.